The T cell receptor beta chain described here comes from a study of blood T cell repertoires in COVID-19. Background on the study: Italy, Spain and the United States were the sources of the convalescent and acute COVID-19 samples. PBMCs, B-cell-depleted T cells, or T cells provided the cDNA or gDNA that made up the material.

Original processing methods: Amplification from reference gene primers served as the basis for estimated nucleated cell counts. Repertoires were generated with immunoSEQ multiplex PCR, while TCRdb's copy carries only in-frame clones and drops some. Clonal size and the V and J genes are those of that table, whereas D and trimming came from the DNA. This sample has 200,000 to 250,000 clones, with roughly 80% found just once. After removal of 5 bases from V and 8 bases from J, the junction contained 14 bases not matched to a gene. CDR3 size: 16 residues. From germline, CDR1 is LGHDT and CDR2 YNNKEL (reference sequence).

The sequence was obtained from a woman in her 70s with acute or convalescent COVID-19. The specimen was peripheral blood. The chain couples TRBV3-1 (or the pseudogene TRBV3-2) to TRBJ1-2; 10 bases map to TRBD1. Written as DNA, the CDR3 is TGTGCCAGCAGCTATATGAATGTGGGACAGGGGCAAGGCTACACCTTC. As protein: CASSYMNVGQGQGYTF.